This TCR beta chain was sequenced for a study of T cell responses to AZD1222 COVID-19 vaccine. The repertoire was sequenced with immunoSEQ multiplex PCR; TCRdb's copy has only in-frame clones and lacks some. The data show about 110,000 clones, with approximately 89% seen just once and about 3.3% held by the top ten. A note on this clone: Its antigen is as yet unknown.

The CDR3 consists of 13 residues. The germline gives CDR1 GTSNPN, CDR2 SVGIG (reference sequence). V was cut by 1 base and J by 9 bases, with 14 bases left in between. Study results and limitations: White British ancestry dominated among donors, who included more females, and clonal diversity was possibly underestimated. The study reported that nearly half of spike-specific TCRs target unmutated variant regions. Vaccine-related CD4 TCRs covered spike, predominating at 160-218 and 743-854. Sampling captured repertoires only after the peak T cell response.

The clonotype comes from an adult in good health. Sequenced material: peripheral blood, taken on day 0 of MenACWY control vaccination. The chain uses TRBV30 and TRBJ2-3; D may be TRBD2 (6 bases). CDR3 in DNA: TGTGCCTGGAGTGCCGTGGATCGGGGGACGCAGTATTTT. The encoded protein is CAWSAVDRGTQYF.